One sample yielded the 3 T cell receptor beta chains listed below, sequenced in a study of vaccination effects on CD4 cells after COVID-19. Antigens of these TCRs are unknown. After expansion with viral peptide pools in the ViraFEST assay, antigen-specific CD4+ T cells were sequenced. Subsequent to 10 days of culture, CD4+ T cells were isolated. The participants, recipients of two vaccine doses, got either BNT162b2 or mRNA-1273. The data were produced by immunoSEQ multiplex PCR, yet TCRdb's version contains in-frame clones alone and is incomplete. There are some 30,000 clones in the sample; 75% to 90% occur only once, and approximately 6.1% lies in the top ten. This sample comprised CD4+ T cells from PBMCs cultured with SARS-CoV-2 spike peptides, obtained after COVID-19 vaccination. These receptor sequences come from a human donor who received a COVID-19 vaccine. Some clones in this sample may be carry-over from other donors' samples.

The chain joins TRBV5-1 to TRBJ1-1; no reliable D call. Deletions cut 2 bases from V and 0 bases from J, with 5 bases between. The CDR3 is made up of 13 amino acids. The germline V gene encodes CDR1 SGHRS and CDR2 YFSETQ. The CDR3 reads CASSFLMNTEAFF. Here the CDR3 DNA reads TGCGCCAGCAGCTTCCTTATGAACACTGAAGCTTTCTTT.

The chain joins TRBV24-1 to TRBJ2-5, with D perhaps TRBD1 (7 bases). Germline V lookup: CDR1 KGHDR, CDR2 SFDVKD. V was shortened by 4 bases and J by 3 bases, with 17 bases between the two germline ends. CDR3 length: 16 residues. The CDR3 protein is CATSDSQGGGKETQYF. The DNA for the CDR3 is TGTGCCACCAGTGACTCCCAAGGGGGCGGGAAAGAGACCCAGTACTTC.

CDR3 loop: CATSDTGTNGYTF. CDR3 nucleotides: TGTGCCACCAGTGATACCGGGACAAATGGCTACACCTTC. V gene TRBV24-1 combines with J gene TRBJ1-2, with D possibly being TRBD1 (6 bases). The CDR3 loop spans 13 amino acids. The V end lost 3 bases, the J end lost 6 bases, and 10 bases lay between the germline ends. Germline CDR1 is KGHDR and CDR2 is SFDVKD.